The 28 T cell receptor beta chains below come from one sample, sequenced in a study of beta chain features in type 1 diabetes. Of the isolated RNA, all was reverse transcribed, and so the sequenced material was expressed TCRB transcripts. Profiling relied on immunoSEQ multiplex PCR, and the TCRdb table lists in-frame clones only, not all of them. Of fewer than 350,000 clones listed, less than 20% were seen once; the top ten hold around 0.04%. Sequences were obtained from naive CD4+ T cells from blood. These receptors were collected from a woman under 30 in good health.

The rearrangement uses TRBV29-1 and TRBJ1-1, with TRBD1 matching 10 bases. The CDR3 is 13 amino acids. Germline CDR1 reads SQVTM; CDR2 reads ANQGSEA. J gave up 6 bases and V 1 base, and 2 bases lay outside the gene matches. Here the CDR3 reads CSVEGQGASEAFF. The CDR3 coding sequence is TGCAGCGTTGAAGGACAGGGGGCGTCTGAAGCTTTCTTT.

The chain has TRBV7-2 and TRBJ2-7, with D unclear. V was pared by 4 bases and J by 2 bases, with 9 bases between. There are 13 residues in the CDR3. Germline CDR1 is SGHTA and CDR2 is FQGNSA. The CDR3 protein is CASSSYGTYEQYF. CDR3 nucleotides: TGTGCCAGCAGCTCATACGGTACCTACGAGCAGTACTTC.

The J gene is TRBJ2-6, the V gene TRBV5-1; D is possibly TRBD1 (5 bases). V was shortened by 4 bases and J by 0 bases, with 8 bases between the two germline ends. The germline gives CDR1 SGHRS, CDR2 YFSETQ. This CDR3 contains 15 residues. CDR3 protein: CASSRTGSGANVLTF. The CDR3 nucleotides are TGCGCCAGCAGCCGCACAGGCTCTGGGGCCAACGTCCTGACTTTC.

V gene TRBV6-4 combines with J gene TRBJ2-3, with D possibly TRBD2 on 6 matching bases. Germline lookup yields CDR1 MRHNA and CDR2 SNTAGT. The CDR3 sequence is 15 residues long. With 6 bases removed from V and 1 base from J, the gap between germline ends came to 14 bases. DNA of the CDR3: TGTGCCAGCAGGCAAGGTAGCGGCCGCACAGATACGCAGTATTTT. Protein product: CASRQGSGRTDTQYF.

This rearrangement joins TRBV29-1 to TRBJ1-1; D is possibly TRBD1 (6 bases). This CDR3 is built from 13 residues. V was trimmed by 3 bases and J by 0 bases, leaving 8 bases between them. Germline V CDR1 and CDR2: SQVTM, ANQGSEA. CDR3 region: CSVDRGLNTEAFF. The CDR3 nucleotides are TGCAGCGTTGATAGGGGGTTGAACACTGAAGCTTTCTTT. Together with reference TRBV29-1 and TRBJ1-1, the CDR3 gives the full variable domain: SAVISQKPSRDICQRGTSLTIQCQVDSQVTMMFWYRQQPGQSLTLIATANQGSEATYESGFVIDKFPISRPNLTFSTLTVSNMSPEDSSIYLCSVDRGLNTEAFFGQGTRLTVV.

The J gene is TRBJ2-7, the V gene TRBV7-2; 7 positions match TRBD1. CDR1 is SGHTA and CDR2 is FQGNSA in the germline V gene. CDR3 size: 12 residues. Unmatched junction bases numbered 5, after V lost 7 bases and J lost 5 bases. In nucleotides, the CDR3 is TGTGCCAGCACCCACAGGGGCCACGAGCAGTACTTC. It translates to CASTHRGHEQYF.

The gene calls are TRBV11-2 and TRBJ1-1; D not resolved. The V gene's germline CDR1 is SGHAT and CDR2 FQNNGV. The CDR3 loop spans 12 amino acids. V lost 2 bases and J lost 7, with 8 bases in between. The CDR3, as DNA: TGTGCCAGCAGCTTAATGTCTAGTGAAGCTTTCTTT. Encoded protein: CASSLMSSEAFF.

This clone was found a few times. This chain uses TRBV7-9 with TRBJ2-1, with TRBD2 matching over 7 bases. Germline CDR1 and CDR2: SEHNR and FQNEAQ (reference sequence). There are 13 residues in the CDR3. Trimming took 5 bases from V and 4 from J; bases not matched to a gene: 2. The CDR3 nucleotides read TGTGCCAGCAGCCGGGGGGAGTACAATGAGCAGTTCTTC. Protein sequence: CASSRGEYNEQFF.

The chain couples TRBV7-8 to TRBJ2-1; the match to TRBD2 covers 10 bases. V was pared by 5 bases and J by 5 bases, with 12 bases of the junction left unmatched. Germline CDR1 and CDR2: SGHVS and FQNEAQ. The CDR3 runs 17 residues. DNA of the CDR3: TGTGCCAGCAGCCGTTTAGCAAGACTAGCGGGCAACAATGAGCAGTTCTTC. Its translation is CASSRLARLAGNNEQFF. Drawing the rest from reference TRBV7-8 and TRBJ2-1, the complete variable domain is GAGVSQSPRYKVAKRGQDVALRCDPISGHVSLFWYQQALGQGPEFLTYFQNEAQLDKSGLPSDRFFAERPEGSVSTLKIQRTQQEDSAVYLCASSRLARLAGNNEQFFGPGTRLTVL.

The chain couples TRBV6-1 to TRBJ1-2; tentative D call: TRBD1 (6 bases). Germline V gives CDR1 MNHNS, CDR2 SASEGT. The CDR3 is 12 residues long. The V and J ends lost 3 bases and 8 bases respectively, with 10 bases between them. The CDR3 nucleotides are TGTGCCAGCAGTGATACAGGGAAGGGCTACACCTTC. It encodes CASSDTGKGYTF.

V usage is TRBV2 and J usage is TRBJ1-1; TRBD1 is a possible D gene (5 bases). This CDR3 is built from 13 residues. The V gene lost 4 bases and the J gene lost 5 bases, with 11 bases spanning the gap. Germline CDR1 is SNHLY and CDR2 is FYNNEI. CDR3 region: CASSGGEWTEAFF. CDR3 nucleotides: TGTGCCAGCAGTGGGGGGGAGTGGACTGAAGCTTTCTTT. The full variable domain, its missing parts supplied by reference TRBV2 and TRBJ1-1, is EPEVTQTPSHQVTQMGQEVILRCVPISNHLYFYWYRQILGQKVEFLVSFYNNEISEKSEIFDDQFSVERPDGSNFTLKIRSTKLEDSAMYFCASSGGEWTEAFFGQGTRLTVV.

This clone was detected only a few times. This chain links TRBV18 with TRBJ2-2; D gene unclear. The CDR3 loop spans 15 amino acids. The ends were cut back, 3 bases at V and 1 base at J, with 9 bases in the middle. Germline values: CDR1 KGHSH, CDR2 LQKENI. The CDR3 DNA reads TGTGCCAGCTCACCCCCTCCAGTGAACACCGGGGAGCTGTTTTTT. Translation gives CASSPPPVNTGELFF.

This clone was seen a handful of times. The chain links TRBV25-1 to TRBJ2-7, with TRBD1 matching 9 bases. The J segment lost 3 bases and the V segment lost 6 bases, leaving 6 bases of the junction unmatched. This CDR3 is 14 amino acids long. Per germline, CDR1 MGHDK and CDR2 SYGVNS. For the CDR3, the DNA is TGTGCCAGCAGGAGACAGGGGGGGGGCTACGAGCAGTACTTC. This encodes CASRRQGGGYEQYF.

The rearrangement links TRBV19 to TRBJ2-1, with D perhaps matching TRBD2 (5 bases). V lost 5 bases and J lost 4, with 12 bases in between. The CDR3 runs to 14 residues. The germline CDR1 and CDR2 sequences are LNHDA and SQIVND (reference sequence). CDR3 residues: CASSSWTGYNEQFF. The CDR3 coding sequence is TGTGCCAGTAGTTCCTGGACGGGGTACAATGAGCAGTTCTTC.

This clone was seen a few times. The DNA for the CDR3 is TGTGCCAGCCGGACACTGCAATACGACCCCCAGCATTTT. It encodes CASRTLQYDPQHF. V gene TRBV28 combines with J gene TRBJ1-5; perhaps TRBD1 as D (5 bases). The germline V and J ends were trimmed by 8 bases and 10 bases, with 18 bases remaining between them. This CDR3 has 13 amino acids. Germline CDR1 MDHEN, CDR2 SYDVKM.

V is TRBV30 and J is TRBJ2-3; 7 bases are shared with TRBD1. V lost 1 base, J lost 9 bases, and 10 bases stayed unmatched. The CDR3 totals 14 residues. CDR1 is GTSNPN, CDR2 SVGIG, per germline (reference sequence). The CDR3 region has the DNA TGTGCCTGGAGTGCACAAAGACAGGGTTCGACGCAGTATTTT. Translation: CAWSAQRQGSTQYF.

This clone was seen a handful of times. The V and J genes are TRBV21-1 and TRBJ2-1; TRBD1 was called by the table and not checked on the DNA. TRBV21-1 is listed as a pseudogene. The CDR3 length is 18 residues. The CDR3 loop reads CASSKDVEQNGFHNEQFF. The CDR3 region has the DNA TGTGCCAGCAGCAAAGATGTGGAACAGAACGGTTTCCACAATGAGCAGTTCTTC.

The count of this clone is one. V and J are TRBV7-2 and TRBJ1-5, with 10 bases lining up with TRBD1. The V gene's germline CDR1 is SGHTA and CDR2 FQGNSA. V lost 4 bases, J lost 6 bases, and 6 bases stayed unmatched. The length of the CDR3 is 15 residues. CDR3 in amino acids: CASSSRQGAVQPQHF. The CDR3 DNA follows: TGTGCCAGCAGCTCCCGACAGGGGGCTGTTCAGCCCCAGCATTTT.

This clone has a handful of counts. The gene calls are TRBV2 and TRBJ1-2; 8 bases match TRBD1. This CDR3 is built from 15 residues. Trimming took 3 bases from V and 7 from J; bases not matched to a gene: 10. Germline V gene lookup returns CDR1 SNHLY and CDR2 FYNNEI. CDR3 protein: CASSDEAGGLAGYTF. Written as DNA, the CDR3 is TGTGCCAGCAGTGATGAGGCAGGGGGCCTTGCTGGCTACACCTTC.

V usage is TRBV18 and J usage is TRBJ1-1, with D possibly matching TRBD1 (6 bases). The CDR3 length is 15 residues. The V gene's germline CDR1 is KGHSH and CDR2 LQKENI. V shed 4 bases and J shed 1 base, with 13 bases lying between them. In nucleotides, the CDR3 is TGTGCCAGCTCACTTTGGAACAGGGAGAACACTGAAGCTTTCTTT. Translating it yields CASSLWNRENTEAFF. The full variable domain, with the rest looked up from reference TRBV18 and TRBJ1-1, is NAGVMQNPRHLVRRRGQEARLRCSPMKGHSHVYWYRQLPEEGLKFMVYLQKENIIDESGMPKERFSAEFPKEGPSILRIQQVVRGDSAAYFCASSLWNRENTEAFFGQGTRLTVV.

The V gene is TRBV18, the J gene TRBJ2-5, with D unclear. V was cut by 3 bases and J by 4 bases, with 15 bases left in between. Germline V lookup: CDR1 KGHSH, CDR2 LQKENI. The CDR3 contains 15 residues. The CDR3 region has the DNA TGTGCCAGCTCACCGGGTCGGAGCACTTCAGAGACCCAGTACTTC. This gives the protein CASSPGRSTSETQYF.

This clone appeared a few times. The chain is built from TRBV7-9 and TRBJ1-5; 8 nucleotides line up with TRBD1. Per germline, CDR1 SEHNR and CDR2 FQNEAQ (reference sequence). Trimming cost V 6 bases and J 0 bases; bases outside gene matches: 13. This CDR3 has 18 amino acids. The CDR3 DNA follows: TGTGCCAGCAGTTCCAGGACAGGGAACGTGGATAGCAATCAGCCCCAGCATTTT. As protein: CASSSRTGNVDSNQPQHF.

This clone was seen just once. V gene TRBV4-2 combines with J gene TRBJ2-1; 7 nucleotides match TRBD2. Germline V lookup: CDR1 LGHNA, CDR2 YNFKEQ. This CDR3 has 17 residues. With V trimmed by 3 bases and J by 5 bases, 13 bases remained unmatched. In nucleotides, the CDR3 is TGTGCCAGCAGCCACATCCGGGAGAGCGGGGCTAACAATGAGCAGTTCTTC. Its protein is CASSHIRESGANNEQFF.

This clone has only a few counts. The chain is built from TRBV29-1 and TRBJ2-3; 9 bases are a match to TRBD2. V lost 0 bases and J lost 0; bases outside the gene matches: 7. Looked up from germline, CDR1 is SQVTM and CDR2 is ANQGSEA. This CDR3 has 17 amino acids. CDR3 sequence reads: CSVEDQRAGGSTDTQYF. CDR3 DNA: TGCAGCGTTGAAGATCAGCGAGCGGGGGGTAGCACAGATACGCAGTATTTT.

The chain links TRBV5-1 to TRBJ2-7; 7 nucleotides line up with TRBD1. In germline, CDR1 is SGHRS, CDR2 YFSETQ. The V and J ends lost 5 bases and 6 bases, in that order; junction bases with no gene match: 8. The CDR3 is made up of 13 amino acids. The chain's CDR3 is CASRQGTSGEQYF. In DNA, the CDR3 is TGCGCCAGCAGACAGGGGACCTCCGGCGAGCAGTACTTC.

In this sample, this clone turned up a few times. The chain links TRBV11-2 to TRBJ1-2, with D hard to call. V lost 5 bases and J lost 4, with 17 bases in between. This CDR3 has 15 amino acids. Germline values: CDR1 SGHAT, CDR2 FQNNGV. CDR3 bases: TGTGCCAGCAGCCCCCGTACGGGGAGCGGCTATGGCTACACCTTC. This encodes CASSPRTGSGYGYTF.

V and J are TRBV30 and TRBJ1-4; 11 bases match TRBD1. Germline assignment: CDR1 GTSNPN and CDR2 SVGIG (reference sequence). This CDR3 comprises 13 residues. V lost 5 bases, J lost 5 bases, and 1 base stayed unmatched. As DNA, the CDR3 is TGTGCCTGGGGACAGGGGGCGAATGAAAAACTGTTTTTT. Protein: CAWGQGANEKLFF.

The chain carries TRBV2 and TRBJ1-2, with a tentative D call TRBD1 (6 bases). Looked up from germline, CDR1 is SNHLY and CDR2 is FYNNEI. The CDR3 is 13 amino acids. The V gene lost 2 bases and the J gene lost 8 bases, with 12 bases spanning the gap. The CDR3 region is CASSESWTAGYTF. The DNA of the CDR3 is TGTGCCAGCAGTGAAAGTTGGACAGCGGGCTACACCTTC.